The following is a TCR beta chain sequence with its context. The assay was immunoSEQ multiplex PCR, and TCRdb's table has in-frame clones only and misses some. The data show hundreds of thousands of clones, 96% seen once. The naive CD8 subset, CD45RO-negative cells positively selected for CCR7, excluded terminally differentiated effector memory CD45RA+ cells. Donors comprised healthy HIV-negative adults lacking recent acute infections or vaccinations. These data are taken from a study of shared clonotypes between healthy human individuals. Looked up from germline, CDR1 is SGHKS and CDR2 is YYEKEE (reference sequence). Trimming left V 1 base short and J 0 bases short, with 8 bases between. The CDR3 covers 14 residues.

Sequencing used naive CD8+ T cells sorted from blood. This clonotype was obtained from a man between 25 and 39 years old in good health. The chain has TRBV5-5 and TRBJ2-7; D possibly matches TRBD1 or TRBD2 (5 bases each). The CDR3 region is CASSLIGTSYEQYF. In DNA form, the CDR3 reads TGTGCCAGCAGCTTGATCGGGACCTCCTACGAGCAGTACTTC.